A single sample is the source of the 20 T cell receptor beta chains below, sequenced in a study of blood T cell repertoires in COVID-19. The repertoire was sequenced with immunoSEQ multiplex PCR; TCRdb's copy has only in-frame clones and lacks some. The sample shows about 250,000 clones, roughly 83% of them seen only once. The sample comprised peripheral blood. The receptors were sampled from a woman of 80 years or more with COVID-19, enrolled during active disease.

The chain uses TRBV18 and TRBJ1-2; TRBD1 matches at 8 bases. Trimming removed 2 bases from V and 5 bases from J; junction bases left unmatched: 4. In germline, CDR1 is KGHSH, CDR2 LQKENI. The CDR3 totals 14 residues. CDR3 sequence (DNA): TGTGCCAGCTCACCATCAGGGGGCGAGTATGGCTACACCTTC. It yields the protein CASSPSGGEYGYTF.

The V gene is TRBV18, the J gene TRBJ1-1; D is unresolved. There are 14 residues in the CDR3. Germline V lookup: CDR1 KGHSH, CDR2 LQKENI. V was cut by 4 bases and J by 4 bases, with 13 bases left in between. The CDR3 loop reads CASSQTFRGTEAFF. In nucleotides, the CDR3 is TGTGCCAGCTCACAGACTTTTCGCGGCACTGAAGCTTTCTTT.

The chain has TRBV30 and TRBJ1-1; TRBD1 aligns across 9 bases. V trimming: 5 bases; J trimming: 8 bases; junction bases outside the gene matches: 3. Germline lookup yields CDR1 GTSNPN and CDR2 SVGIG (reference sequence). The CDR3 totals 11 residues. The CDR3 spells CAWEGQGEAFF. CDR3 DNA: TGTGCCTGGGAAGGACAGGGGGAAGCTTTCTTT. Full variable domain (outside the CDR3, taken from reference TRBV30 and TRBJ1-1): SQTIHQWPATLVQPVGSPLSLECTVEGTSNPNLYWYRQAAGRGLQLLFYSVGIGQISSEVPQNLSASRPQDRQFILSSKKLLLSDSGFYLCAWEGQGEAFFGQGTRLTVV.

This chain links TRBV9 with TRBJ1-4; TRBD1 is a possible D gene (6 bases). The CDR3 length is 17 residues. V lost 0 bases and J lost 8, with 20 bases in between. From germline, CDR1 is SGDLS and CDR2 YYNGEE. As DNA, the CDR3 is TGTGCCAGCAGCGTAGCGGGCACAGGGTCGTTTAGGGAAAAACTGTTTTTT. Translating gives CASSVAGTGSFREKLFF.

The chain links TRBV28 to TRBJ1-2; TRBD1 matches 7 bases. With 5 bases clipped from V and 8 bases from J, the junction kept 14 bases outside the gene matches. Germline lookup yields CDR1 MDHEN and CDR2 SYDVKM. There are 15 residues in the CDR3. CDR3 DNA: TGTGCCAGCAGTGTCCCGGGACAGATCTTTAGGGGCTACACCTTC. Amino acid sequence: CASSVPGQIFRGYTF.

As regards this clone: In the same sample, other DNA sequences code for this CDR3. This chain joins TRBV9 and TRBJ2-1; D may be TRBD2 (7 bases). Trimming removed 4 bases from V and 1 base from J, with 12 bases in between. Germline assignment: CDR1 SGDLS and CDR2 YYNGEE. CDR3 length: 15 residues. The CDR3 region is CASSQGGGSYNEQFF. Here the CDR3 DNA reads TGTGCCAGCAGCCAAGGGGGGGGATCCTACAATGAGCAGTTCTTC.

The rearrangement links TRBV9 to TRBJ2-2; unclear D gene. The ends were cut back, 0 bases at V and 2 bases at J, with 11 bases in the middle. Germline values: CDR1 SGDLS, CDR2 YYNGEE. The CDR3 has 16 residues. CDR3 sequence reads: CASSVGMTANTGELFF. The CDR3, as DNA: TGTGCCAGCAGCGTAGGGATGACTGCCAACACCGGGGAGCTGTTTTTT. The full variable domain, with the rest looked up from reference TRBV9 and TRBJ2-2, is DSGVTQTPKHLITATGQRVTLRCSPRSGDLSVYWYQQSLDQGLQFLIQYYNGEERAKGNILERFSAQQFPDLHSELNLSSLELGDSALYFCASSVGMTANTGELFFGEGSRLTVL.

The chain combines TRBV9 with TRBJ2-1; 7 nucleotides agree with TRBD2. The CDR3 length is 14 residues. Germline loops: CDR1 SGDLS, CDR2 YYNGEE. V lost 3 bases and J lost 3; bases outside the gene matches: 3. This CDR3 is CASSAGGNYNEQFF. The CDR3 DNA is TGTGCCAGCAGCGCCGGGGGGAACTACAATGAGCAGTTCTTC.

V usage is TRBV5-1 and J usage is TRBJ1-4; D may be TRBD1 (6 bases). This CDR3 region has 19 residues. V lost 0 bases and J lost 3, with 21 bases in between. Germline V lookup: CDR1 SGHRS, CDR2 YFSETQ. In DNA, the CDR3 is TGCGCCAGCAGCTTGGGGGTAGGGGGAATCAAGACACCTAATGAAAAACTGTTTTTT. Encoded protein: CASSLGVGGIKTPNEKLFF. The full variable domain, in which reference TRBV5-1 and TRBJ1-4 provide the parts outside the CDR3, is KAGVTQTPRYLIKTRGQQVTLSCSPISGHRSVSWYQQTPGQGLQFLFEYFSETQRNKGNFPGRFSGRQFSNSRSEMNVSTLELGDSALYLCASSLGVGGIKTPNEKLFFGSGTQLSVL.

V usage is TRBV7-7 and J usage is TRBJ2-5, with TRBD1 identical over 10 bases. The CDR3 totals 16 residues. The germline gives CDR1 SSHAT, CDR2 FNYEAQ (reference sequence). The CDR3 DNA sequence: TGTGCTAGTACACCACCGGTGGGACAGGGGAAGGAGACCCAGTACTTC. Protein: CASTPPVGQGKETQYF.

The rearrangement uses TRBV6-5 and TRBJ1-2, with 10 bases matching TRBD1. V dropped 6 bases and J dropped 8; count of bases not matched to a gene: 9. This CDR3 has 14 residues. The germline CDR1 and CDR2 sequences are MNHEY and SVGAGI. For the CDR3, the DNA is TGTGCCAGCAGGGATGGGACAGGGGTTTGGGGCTACACCTTC. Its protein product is CASRDGTGVWGYTF.

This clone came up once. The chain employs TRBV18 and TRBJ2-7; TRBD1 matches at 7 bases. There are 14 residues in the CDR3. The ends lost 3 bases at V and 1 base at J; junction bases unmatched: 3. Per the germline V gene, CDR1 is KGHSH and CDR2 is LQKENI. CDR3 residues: CASSPGTDSYEQYV. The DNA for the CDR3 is TGTGCCAGCTCACCGGGGACAGATTCCTACGAGCAGTACGTC.

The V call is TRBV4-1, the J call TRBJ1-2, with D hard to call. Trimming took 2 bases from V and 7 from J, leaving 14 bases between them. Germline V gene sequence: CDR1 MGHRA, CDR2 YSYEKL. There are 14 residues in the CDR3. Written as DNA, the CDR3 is TGCGCCAGCAGCCAACCGATGACTTTAGGTGGCTACACCTTC. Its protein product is CASSQPMTLGGYTF.

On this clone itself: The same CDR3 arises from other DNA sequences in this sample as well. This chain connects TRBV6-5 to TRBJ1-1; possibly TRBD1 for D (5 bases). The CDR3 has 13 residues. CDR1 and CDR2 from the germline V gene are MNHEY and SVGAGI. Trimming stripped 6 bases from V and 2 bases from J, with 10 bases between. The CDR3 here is CASRGGYNTEAFF. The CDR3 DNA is TGTGCCAGCAGGGGGGGGTATAACACTGAAGCTTTCTTT.

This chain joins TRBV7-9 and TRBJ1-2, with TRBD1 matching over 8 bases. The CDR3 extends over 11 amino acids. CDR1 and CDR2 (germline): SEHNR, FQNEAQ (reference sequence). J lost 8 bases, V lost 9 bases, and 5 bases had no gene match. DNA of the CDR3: TGTGCCAGTCGACAGGGGCAGGGCTACACCTTC. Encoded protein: CASRQGQGYTF.

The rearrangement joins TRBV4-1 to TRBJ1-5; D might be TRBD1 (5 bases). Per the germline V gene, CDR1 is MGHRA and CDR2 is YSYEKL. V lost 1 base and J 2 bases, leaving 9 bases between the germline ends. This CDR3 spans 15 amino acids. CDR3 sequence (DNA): TGCGCCAGCAGCCAAGGGGGCTGGGGCAATCAGCCCCAGCATTTT. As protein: CASSQGGWGNQPQHF.

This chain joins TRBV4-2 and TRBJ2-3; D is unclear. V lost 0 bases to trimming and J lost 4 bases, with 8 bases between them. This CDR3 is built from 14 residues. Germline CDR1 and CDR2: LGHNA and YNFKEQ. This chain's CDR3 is CASSQDGASDTQYF. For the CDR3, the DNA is TGTGCCAGCAGCCAAGACGGTGCGTCAGATACGCAGTATTTT.

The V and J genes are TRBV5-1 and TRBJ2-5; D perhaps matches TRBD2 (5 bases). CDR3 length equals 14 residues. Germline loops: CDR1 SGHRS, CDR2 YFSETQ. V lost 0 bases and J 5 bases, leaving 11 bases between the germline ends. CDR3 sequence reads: CASSLGGPAETQYF. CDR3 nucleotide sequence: TGCGCCAGCAGCTTGGGAGGGCCGGCGGAGACCCAGTACTTC.

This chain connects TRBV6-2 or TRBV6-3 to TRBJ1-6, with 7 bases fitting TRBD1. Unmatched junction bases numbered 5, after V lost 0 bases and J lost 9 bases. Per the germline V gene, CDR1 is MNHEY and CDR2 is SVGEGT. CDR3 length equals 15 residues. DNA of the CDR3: TGTGCCAGCAGTTACTCGACAGGGACCCTTTCACCCCTCCACTTT. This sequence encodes CASSYSTGTLSPLHF.

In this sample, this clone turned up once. For the CDR3, the DNA is TGCGCCAGCAGCTTCGGCGGGGGGAAAGACGGGGAGCTGTTTTTT. It is translated as CASSFGGGKDGELFF. The chain has TRBV5-1 and TRBJ2-2, with TRBD2 matching 8 bases. V lost 2 bases to trimming and J lost 7 bases; unmatched junction nucleotides: 7. The CDR3 is 15 residues long. Germline CDR1 SGHRS, CDR2 YFSETQ.